This T cell receptor beta chain came from a study of blood T cell repertoires in COVID-19. CDR1 is MNHEY, CDR2 SVGEGT, per germline. The V gene end was trimmed by 3 bases and the J gene end by 8 bases; junction bases not matched to a gene: 10. The length of the CDR3 is 14 residues. Profiling relied on immunoSEQ multiplex PCR, and the TCRdb table lists in-frame clones only, not all of them. The top ten clones hold around 11% of a sample with approximately 200,000 clones, 82% of them seen once. The receptor's source is a man in his forties who had recovered from COVID-19. Sequencing used PBMCs or T cells enriched from blood (not recorded which). This chain uses TRBV6-2 or TRBV6-3 with TRBJ2-7; 7 nucleotides line up with TRBD1. The CDR3 loop reads CASSYSGTAHKQYF. In nucleotides, the CDR3 is TGTGCCAGCAGTTATTCTGGGACAGCCCATAAGCAGTACTTC.